The 28 T cell receptor beta chains given below trace back to one sample, sequenced in a study of T cells in Graves' hyperthyroidism and ophthalmopathy. Amplification of TCR beta CDR3 regions used RNA as the template. HTBI primers were the set used in a first-round RT-PCR of the TCR CDR3. TCRdb re-analysed the multiplex PCR reads in MiXCR, keeping a single row per CDR3 protein. Found here are around 440,000 distinct CDR3 sequences, 15% to 17% of them singletons; the top ten hold 7.7%. The sample taken for sequencing was blood. The receptors originated from a woman in her late teens or twenties with Graves' hyperthyroidism.

This clonotype was counted many times. This chain links TRBV20-1 with TRBJ2-3; the match to TRBD2 covers 13 bases. CDR1 is DFQATT, CDR2 SNEGSKA, per germline (reference sequence). Germline trimming cut 1 base from V and 2 bases from J; bases unmatched to any gene: 3. The CDR3 contains 16 residues. CDR3 DNA: TGCAGTGCTAGAGGGACTAGCGGGAGAGACACAGATACGCAGTATTTT. Protein: CSARGTSGRDTDTQYF.

Ten or more counts support this clonotype. This sequence joins TRBV2 and TRBJ2-1; 14 bases map to TRBD2. The CDR3 covers 17 residues. CDR1 SNHLY and CDR2 FYNNEI come from the germline V gene. Losses at the gene ends were 6 bases for V and 8 bases for J; bases not matched to a gene: 12. CDR3 protein: CASRRGLAGETYDEQFF. The DNA for the CDR3 is TGTGCCAGCAGGAGGGGACTAGCGGGAGAAACATACGATGAGCAGTTCTTC. Supplemented by reference TRBV2 and TRBJ2-1, the full variable domain reads EPEVTQTPSHQVTQMGQEVILRCVPISNHLYFYWYRQILGQKVEFLVSFYNNEISEKSEIFDDQFSVERPDGSNFTLKIRSTKLEDSAMYFCASRRGLAGETYDEQFFGPGTRLTVL.

This clonotype was found many times. The chain has TRBV7-8 and TRBJ1-5, with a tentative D call TRBD1 (5 bases). V dropped 4 bases and J dropped 7 bases, with 11 bases sitting between them. CDR1 and CDR2 (germline): SGHVS, FQNEAQ. This CDR3 region has 13 residues. The CDR3 DNA reads as TGTGCCAGCAGCTGGGACTCGCCCCAGCCCCAGCATTTT. Its protein is CASSWDSPQPQHF.

The rearrangement joins TRBV7-2 to TRBJ2-1, with 10 bases identical to TRBD2. The ends lost 5 bases at V and 2 bases at J; junction bases unmatched: 6. Germline V gene data show CDR1 as SGHTA and CDR2 as FQGNSA. This CDR3 has 16 residues. The CDR3 region has the DNA TGTGCCAGCAGCCTCGCCGGGACTAGCGCCTACAATGAGCAGTTCTTC. It translates to CASSLAGTSAYNEQFF.

The chain is built from TRBV2 and TRBJ1-1; D remains ambiguous. The CDR3 contains 14 residues. V was shortened by 0 bases and J by 1 base, with 6 bases between the two germline ends. Germline values: CDR1 SNHLY, CDR2 FYNNEI. The CDR3 bases are TGTGCCAGCAGTGAAGCGGGAGGGAACACTGAAGCTTTCTTT. Amino acid sequence: CASSEAGGNTEAFF.

The rearrangement uses TRBV4-1 and TRBJ2-1, with D perhaps matching TRBD1 (6 bases). Trimming pared 1 base from V and 4 bases from J, leaving 11 bases between. This CDR3 region has 15 residues. The V gene's germline CDR1 is MGHRA and CDR2 YSYEKL. The CDR3 protein is CASSQGQDLYNEQFF. CDR3 in DNA: TGCGCCAGCAGCCAAGGACAGGATTTGTACAATGAGCAGTTCTTC.

This sequence joins TRBV9 and TRBJ2-1; 10 positions match TRBD2. Losses at the gene ends were 6 bases for V and 2 bases for J; bases not matched to a gene: 5. CDR3 length equals 15 residues. Germline values: CDR1 SGDLS, CDR2 YYNGEE. Written as DNA, the CDR3 is TGTGCCAGCACCCTGGGACTAGCGCCCTACAATGAGCAGTTCTTC. This sequence encodes CASTLGLAPYNEQFF. The full variable domain, in which reference TRBV9 and TRBJ2-1 provide the parts outside the CDR3, is DSGVTQTPKHLITATGQRVTLRCSPRSGDLSVYWYQQSLDQGLQFLIQYYNGEERAKGNILERFSAQQFPDLHSELNLSSLELGDSALYFCASTLGLAPYNEQFFGPGTRLTVL.

This clonotype has just a few counts. This chain joins TRBV19 and TRBJ1-3; 8 positions match TRBD1. Germline V gene lookup returns CDR1 LNHDA and CDR2 SQIVND (reference sequence). The CDR3 is made up of 16 amino acids. V gave up 3 bases and J gave up 4 bases; unmatched junction bases: 8. The CDR3 loop is CASSISQGAEGNTIYF. As DNA, the CDR3 is TGTGCCAGTAGTATCTCTCAGGGGGCGGAAGGAAACACCATATATTTT.

V is TRBV12-3 or TRBV12-4 and J is TRBJ2-5; 7 bases agree with TRBD1. The CDR3 is 17 residues long. V was pared by 6 bases and J by 3 bases, with 16 bases of the junction left unmatched. The CDR3 nucleotides read TGTGCCAGCAGCTCACGCCCGGGACAGCCTCGGGAAGAGACCCAGTACTTC. Encoded protein: CASSSRPGQPREETQYF.

At least ten counts were recorded for this clonotype. The J gene is TRBJ2-7, the V gene TRBV5-4; D call uncertain. Looked up from germline, CDR1 is SGHNT and CDR2 is YYREEE (reference sequence). The V end was cut by 0 bases, the J end by 0 bases, with 4 bases between. The CDR3 has 13 amino acids. The CDR3 nucleotides are TGTGCCAGCAGCTTGGTGGGCTCCTACGAGCAGTACTTC. This codes for CASSLVGSYEQYF. Variable domain in full (rest from reference TRBV5-4 and TRBJ2-7): ETGVTQSPTHLIKTRGQQVTLRCSSQSGHNTVSWYQQALGQGPQFIFQYYREEENGRGNFPPRFSGLQFPNYSSELNVNALELDDSALYLCASSLVGSYEQYFGPGTRLTVT.

The rearrangement joins TRBV19 to TRBJ2-2; TRBD2 is a possible D gene (6 bases). Germline V gene data show CDR1 as LNHDA and CDR2 as SQIVND (reference sequence). Trimming left V 6 bases short and J 5 bases short, with 19 bases between. This CDR3 spans 16 amino acids. CDR3 nucleotides: TGTGCCAGTAGGATGTTATTGGGACTGGAAACCGGGGAGCTGTTTTTT. It yields the protein CASRMLLGLETGELFF.

This clonotype was recorded a few times. The chain is built from TRBV5-1 and TRBJ2-1; 7 positions agree with TRBD1. CDR3 length: 16 residues. V trimming: 2 bases; J trimming: 4 bases; junction bases outside the gene matches: 9. Germline lookup yields CDR1 SGHRS and CDR2 YFSETQ. Written as DNA, the CDR3 is TGCGCCAGCAGCTTAAGACAGGGAGCGATATACAATGAGCAGTTCTTC. Translated: CASSLRQGAIYNEQFF.

The V call is TRBV19, the J call TRBJ1-1, with TRBD1 identical over 8 bases. The ends lost 5 bases at V and 3 bases at J; junction bases unmatched: 11. Germline V gene sequence: CDR1 LNHDA, CDR2 SQIVND (reference sequence). CDR3 length equals 16 residues. The CDR3 loop reads CASSPTVGQGYTEAFF. The CDR3 DNA sequence: TGTGCCAGTAGTCCTACCGTAGGACAGGGTTACACTGAAGCTTTCTTT.

This clonotype has at least ten counts. The gene calls are TRBV5-5 and TRBJ1-6, with a possible D match to TRBD1 (6 bases). The V gene's germline CDR1 is SGHKS and CDR2 YYEKEE (reference sequence). V lost 0 bases and J lost 8, with 12 bases in between. The CDR3 is 15 amino acids. This CDR3 is CASSLVAGDHSPLHF. Here the CDR3 DNA reads TGTGCCAGCAGCTTGGTGGCAGGGGATCATTCACCCCTCCACTTT. Full variable domain (outside the CDR3, taken from reference TRBV5-5 and TRBJ1-6): DAGVTQSPTHLIKTRGQQVTLRCSPISGHKSVSWYQQVLGQGPQFIFQYYEKEERGRGNFPDRFSARQFPNYSSELNVNALLLGDSALYLCASSLVAGDHSPLHFGNGTRLTVT.

This clonotype was observed at least ten times. The V gene is TRBV19, the J gene TRBJ1-2, with TRBD1 matching 8 bases. Germline V gene lookup returns CDR1 LNHDA and CDR2 SQIVND (reference sequence). V was pared by 6 bases and J by 5 bases, with 5 bases of the junction left unmatched. The CDR3 length is 13 residues. This chain's CDR3 is CASRGQAPYGYTF. The CDR3 DNA reads TGTGCCAGTAGGGGACAGGCCCCTTATGGCTACACCTTC.

This clonotype was counted many times. The gene calls are TRBV30 and TRBJ2-1; a possible D gene is TRBD2 (6 bases). This CDR3 is 15 amino acids long. The germline V gene encodes CDR1 GTSNPN and CDR2 SVGIG (reference sequence). Trimming shortened V by 6 bases and J by 7 bases, and 22 bases separated the two germline ends. CDR3 residues: CACPVGGPGTNEQFF. The CDR3 DNA is TGTGCCTGCCCCGTAGGCGGGCCGGGGACTAATGAGCAGTTCTTC. Based on the CDR3 plus reference TRBV30 and TRBJ2-1, the full variable domain is SQTIHQWPATLVQPVGSPLSLECTVEGTSNPNLYWYRQAAGRGLQLLFYSVGIGQISSEVPQNLSASRPQDRQFILSSKKLLLSDSGFYLCACPVGGPGTNEQFFGPGTRLTVL.

The sample holds many counts of this clonotype. The chain links TRBV3-1 to TRBJ2-5; D is unclear. Germline V lookup: CDR1 LGHDT, CDR2 YNNKEL (reference sequence). The CDR3 has 13 residues. V lost 3 bases to trimming and J lost 6 bases, with 11 bases between them. CDR3 sequence reads: CASSQLRQKTQYF. The CDR3 bases are TGTGCCAGCAGCCAGTTGAGGCAGAAGACCCAGTACTTC.

Ten or more counts support this clonotype. The rearrangement joins TRBV7-3 to TRBJ2-7; 7 nucleotides match TRBD1. The V segment lost 2 bases and the J segment 3 bases; nucleotides outside the gene matches: 10. Germline V gives CDR1 SGHTA, CDR2 FQGTGA. The CDR3 runs to 16 residues. CDR3 sequence reads: CASSLCSGDSIYEQYF. The DNA for the CDR3 is TGTGCCAGCAGCTTATGTTCCGGGGACAGCATCTACGAGCAGTACTTC.

This clonotype was picked up many times. The chain carries TRBV5-1 and TRBJ2-1; TRBD2 matches at 10 bases. With V trimmed by 3 bases and J by 9 bases, 12 bases remained unmatched. Per germline, CDR1 SGHRS and CDR2 YFSETQ. The CDR3 has 16 amino acids. The CDR3 region is CASSSDTSGTGSEQFF. The DNA for the CDR3 is TGCGCCAGCAGCTCAGATACTAGCGGGACCGGGAGTGAGCAGTTCTTC. Full variable domain (outside the CDR3, taken from reference TRBV5-1 and TRBJ2-1): KAGVTQTPRYLIKTRGQQVTLSCSPISGHRSVSWYQQTPGQGLQFLFEYFSETQRNKGNFPGRFSGRQFSNSRSEMNVSTLELGDSALYLCASSSDTSGTGSEQFFGPGTRLTVL.

The table lists this clonotype with many counts. The chain links TRBV5-1 to TRBJ2-3; D is unresolved. The CDR3 is 15 amino acids. Per the germline V gene, CDR1 is SGHRS and CDR2 is YFSETQ. The V and J ends lost 0 bases and 4 bases respectively, with 12 bases between them. The CDR3 protein is CASSLANIRADTQYF. The CDR3 DNA sequence: TGCGCCAGCAGCTTGGCAAACATTAGGGCAGATACGCAGTATTTT.

This clonotype was counted many times. The J gene is TRBJ2-1, the V gene TRBV20-1, with 9 bases identical to TRBD1. V shed 6 bases and J 6 bases; nucleotides not matched to a gene: 3. Germline values: CDR1 DFQATT, CDR2 SNEGSKA (reference sequence). The CDR3 covers 12 residues. The CDR3 nucleotides read TGCAGTGCCGGACAGGGGACCAATGAGCAGTTCTTC. Protein sequence: CSAGQGTNEQFF.

This clonotype was counted between two and nine times. The V call is TRBV9, the J call TRBJ2-2, with a tentative D call TRBD2 (6 bases). Trimming shortened V by 0 bases and J by 7 bases, and 13 bases separated the two germline ends. Germline V lookup: CDR1 SGDLS, CDR2 YYNGEE. This CDR3 region has 15 residues. CDR3 coding DNA: TGTGCCAGCAGCGTAGGTACTAGCTCTGGCGGGGAGCTGTTTTTT. Protein product: CASSVGTSSGGELFF.

This clonotype was seen ten or more times. This chain links TRBV3-1 with TRBJ1-5, with D unclear. This CDR3 has 17 residues. V dropped 0 bases and J dropped 0 bases, with 12 bases sitting between them. Germline CDR1 and CDR2: LGHDT and YNNKEL (reference sequence). CDR3 loop: CASSQDLRTDSNQPQHF. The CDR3 bases are TGTGCCAGCAGCCAAGACCTCAGGACGGATAGCAATCAGCCCCAGCATTTT.

This clonotype has a handful of counts. This CDR3 is CASSSPGGPVGYTF. The CDR3 bases are TGTGCCAGCAGCTCCCCGGGGGGGCCTGTGGGCTACACCTTC. This chain joins TRBV5-8 and TRBJ1-2; possible D gene TRBD1, 6 bases. The CDR3 contains 14 residues. Trimming took 3 bases from V and 8 from J, leaving 17 bases between them. CDR1 and CDR2 from the germline V gene are SGHTS and YDEGEE. Full variable domain (rest looked up from reference TRBV5-8 and TRBJ1-2): EAGVTQSPTHLIKTRGQQATLRCSPISGHTSVYWYQQALGLGLQFLLWYDEGEERNRGNFPPRFSGRQFPNYSSELNVNALELEDSALYLCASSSPGGPVGYTFGSGTRLTVV.

This clonotype was found many times. The chain is built from TRBV5-8 and TRBJ1-2; weak D call: TRBD1 (5 bases). This CDR3 spans 15 amino acids. V gave up 0 bases and J gave up 4 bases, with 13 bases separating them. The germline V gene has CDR1 SGHTS and CDR2 YDEGEE. The CDR3 DNA reads TGTGCCAGCAGCTTGGTTGTGGGGCCCGGCTATGGCTACACCTTC. Residues: CASSLVVGPGYGYTF.

At least ten counts were recorded for this clonotype. The chain carries TRBV12-3 or TRBV12-4 and TRBJ2-7, with D perhaps matching TRBD2 (6 bases). This CDR3 region has 14 residues. V lost 6 bases and J 6 bases, leaving 18 bases between the germline ends. The CDR3 protein is CASRPSALVGEQYF. CDR3 DNA: TGTGCCAGCAGGCCTAGCGCTTTAGTGGGCGAGCAGTACTTC.

This clonotype was observed many times. The gene calls are TRBV27 and TRBJ1-2, with D tentatively TRBD1 (6 bases). There are 13 residues in the CDR3. Germline V gene sequence: CDR1 MNHEY, CDR2 SMNVEV (reference sequence). The V and J ends lost 5 bases and 7 bases respectively, with 14 bases between them. CDR3 DNA: TGTGCCAGCAGTCCGAGACAACAGGGTGGCTACACCTTC. Its translation: CASSPRQQGGYTF.

In this sample, this clonotype turned up many times. CDR3 sequence reads: CASSQESASGEKLFF. CDR3 nucleotides: TGTGCCAGCAGCCAAGAAAGCGCTTCGGGGGAAAAACTGTTTTTT. The V and J genes are TRBV3-1 and TRBJ1-4; D unclear. The CDR3 is made up of 15 amino acids. Trimming cost V 0 bases and J 8 bases, with 13 bases left between them. Germline V CDR1 and CDR2: LGHDT, YNNKEL (reference sequence).